The entry below describes one TCR beta chain. The antigen is unknown. The data belong to a study of T cells in Graves' hyperthyroidism and ophthalmopathy. Study results and limitations: Researchers found most expanded thyroid clonotypes above 0.001 in blood as well.

The germline gives CDR1 SQVTM, CDR2 ANQGSEA. The CDR3 is 17 amino acids. Trimming stripped 1 base from V and 8 bases from J, with 23 bases between. Using roughly 9.4 ml of fresh peripheral blood, PBMCs were prepared. TCR beta CDR3 regions were amplified from RNA transcripts. The HTBI primer set served for first-round RT-PCR of the TCR CDR3. TCRdb itself ran the multiplex PCR reads through MiXCR, one entry per CDR3 protein. This sample has nearly 600,000 distinct CDR3 sequences, with approximately 15% found just once. The TCR sequence derives from a woman younger than 35 with Graves' ophthalmopathy. Sequenced sample: blood. V usage is TRBV29-1 and J usage is TRBJ1-4; D is undetermined. CDR3 nucleotides: TGCAGCGTTGAAGTTTCAGTCGATCTTTGGCGGGGAGAAAAACTGTTTTTT. This encodes CSVEVSVDLWRGEKLFF. The full variable domain, in which reference TRBV29-1 and TRBJ1-4 provide the parts outside the CDR3, is SAVISQKPSRDICQRGTSLTIQCQVDSQVTMMFWYRQQPGQSLTLIATANQGSEATYESGFVIDKFPISRPNLTFSTLTVSNMSPEDSSIYLCSVEVSVDLWRGEKLFFGSGTQLSVL.